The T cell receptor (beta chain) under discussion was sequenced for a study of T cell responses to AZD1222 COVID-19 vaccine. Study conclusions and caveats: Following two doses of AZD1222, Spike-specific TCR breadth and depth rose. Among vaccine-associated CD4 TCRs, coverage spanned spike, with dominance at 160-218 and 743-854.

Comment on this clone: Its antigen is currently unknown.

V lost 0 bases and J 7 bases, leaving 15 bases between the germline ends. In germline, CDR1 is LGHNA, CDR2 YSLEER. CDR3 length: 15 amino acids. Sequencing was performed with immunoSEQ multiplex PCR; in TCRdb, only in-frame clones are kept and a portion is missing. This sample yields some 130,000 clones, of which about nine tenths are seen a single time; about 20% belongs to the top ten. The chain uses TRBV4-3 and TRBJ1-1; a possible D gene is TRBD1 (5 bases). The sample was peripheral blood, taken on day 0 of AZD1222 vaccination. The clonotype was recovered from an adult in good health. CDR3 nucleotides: TGCGCCAGCAGCCAAGATAGGGGCAGGACTTATGAAGCTTTCTTT. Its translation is CASSQDRGRTYEAFF.